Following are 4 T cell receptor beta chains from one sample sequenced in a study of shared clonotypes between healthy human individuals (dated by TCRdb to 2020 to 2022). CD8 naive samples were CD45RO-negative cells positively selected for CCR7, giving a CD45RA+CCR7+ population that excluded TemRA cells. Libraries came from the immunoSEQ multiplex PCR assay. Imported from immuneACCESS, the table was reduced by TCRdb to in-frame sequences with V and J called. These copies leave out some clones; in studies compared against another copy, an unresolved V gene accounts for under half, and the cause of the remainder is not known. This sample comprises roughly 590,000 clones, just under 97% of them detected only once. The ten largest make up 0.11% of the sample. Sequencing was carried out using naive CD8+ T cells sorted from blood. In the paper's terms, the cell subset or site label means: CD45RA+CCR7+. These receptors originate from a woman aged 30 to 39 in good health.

This CDR3 is CASTPPFLNEQFF. The CDR3 DNA sequence: TGCGCCAGCACCCCGCCCTTCTTGAATGAGCAGTTCTTC. The rearrangement joins TRBV5-1 to TRBJ2-1; D not certain. Trimming pared 6 bases from V and 7 bases from J, leaving 14 bases between. Germline V CDR1 and CDR2: SGHRS, YFSETQ. This CDR3 region has 13 residues.

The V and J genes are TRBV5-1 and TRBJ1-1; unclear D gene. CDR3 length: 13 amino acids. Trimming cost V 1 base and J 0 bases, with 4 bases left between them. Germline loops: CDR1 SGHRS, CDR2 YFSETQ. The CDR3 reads CASSLNMNTEAFF. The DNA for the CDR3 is TGCGCCAGCAGCTTGAACATGAACACTGAAGCTTTCTTT. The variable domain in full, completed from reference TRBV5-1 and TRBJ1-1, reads KAGVTQTPRYLIKTRGQQVTLSCSPISGHRSVSWYQQTPGQGLQFLFEYFSETQRNKGNFPGRFSGRQFSNSRSEMNVSTLELGDSALYLCASSLNMNTEAFFGQGTRLTVV.

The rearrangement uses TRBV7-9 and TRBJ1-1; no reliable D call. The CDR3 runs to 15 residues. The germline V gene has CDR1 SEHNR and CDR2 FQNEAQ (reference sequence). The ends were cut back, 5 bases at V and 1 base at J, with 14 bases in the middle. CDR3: CASSALGGQNTEAFF. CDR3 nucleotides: TGTGCCAGCAGCGCACTAGGAGGGCAGAACACTGAAGCTTTCTTT. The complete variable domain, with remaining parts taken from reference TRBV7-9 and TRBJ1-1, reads DTGVSQNPRHKITKRGQNVTFRCDPISEHNRLYWYRQTLGQGPEFLTYFQNEAQLEKSRLLSDRFSAERPKGSFSTLEIQRTEQGDSAMYLCASSALGGQNTEAFFGQGTRLTVV.

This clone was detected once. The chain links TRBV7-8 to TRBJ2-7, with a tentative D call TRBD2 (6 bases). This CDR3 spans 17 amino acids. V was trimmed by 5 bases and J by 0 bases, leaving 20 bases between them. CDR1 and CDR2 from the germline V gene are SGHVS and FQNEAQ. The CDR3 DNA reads TGTGCCAGCAGCCCGGTGGTGGGCGGGGTGAGCTCCTACGAGCAGTACTTC. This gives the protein CASSPVVGGVSSYEQYF.